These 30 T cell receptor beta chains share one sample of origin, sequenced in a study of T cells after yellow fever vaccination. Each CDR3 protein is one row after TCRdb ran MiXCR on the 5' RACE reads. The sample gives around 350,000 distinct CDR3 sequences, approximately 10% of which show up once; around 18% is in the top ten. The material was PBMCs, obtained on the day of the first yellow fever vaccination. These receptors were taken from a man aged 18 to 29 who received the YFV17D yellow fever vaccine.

The CDR3 nucleotides read TGTGCCATCAGCAGGGATGAGGGAAATCAGCCCCAGCATTTT. Its protein is CAISRDEGNQPQHF. The rearrangement links TRBV10-3 to TRBJ1-5; D is possibly TRBD1 (5 bases). V gave up 6 bases and J gave up 4 bases, with 13 bases separating them. The V gene's germline CDR1 is ENHRY and CDR2 SYGVKD. CDR3 size: 14 residues.

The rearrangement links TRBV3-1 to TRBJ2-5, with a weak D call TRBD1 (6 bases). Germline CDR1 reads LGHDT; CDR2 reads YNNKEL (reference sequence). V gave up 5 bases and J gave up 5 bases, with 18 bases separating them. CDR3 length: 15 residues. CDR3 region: CASSNRAKGEETQYF. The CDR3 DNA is TGTGCCAGCAGCAACAGGGCGAAAGGGGAGGAGACCCAGTACTTC.

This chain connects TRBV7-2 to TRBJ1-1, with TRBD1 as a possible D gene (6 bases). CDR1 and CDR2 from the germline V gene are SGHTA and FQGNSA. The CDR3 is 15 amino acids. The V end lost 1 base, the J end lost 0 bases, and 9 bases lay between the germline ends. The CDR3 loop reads CASSLVAGVNTEAFF. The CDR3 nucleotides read TGTGCCAGCAGCTTAGTGGCAGGGGTGAACACTGAAGCTTTCTTT.

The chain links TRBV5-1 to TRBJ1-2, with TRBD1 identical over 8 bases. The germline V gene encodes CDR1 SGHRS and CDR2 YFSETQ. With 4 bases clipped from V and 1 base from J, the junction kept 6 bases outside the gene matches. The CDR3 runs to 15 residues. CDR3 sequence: CASSLRTGINYGYTF. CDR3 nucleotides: TGCGCCAGCAGCCTTCGGACAGGGATTAACTATGGCTACACCTTC.

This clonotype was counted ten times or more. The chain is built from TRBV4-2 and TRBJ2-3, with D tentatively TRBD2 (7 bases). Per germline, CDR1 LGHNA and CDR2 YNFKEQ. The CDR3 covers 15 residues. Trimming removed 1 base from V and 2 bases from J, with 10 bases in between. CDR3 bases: TGTGCCAGCAGCCAAGCCGGGGGGCCCACAGATACGCAGTATTTT. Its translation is CASSQAGGPTDTQYF.

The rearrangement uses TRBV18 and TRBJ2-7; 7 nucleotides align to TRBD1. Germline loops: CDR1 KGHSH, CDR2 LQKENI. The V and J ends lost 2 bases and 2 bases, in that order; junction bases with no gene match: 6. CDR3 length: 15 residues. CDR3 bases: TGTGCCAGCTCACCAGACAGGGTTGCCCCCTACGAGCAGTACTTC. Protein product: CASSPDRVAPYEQYF.

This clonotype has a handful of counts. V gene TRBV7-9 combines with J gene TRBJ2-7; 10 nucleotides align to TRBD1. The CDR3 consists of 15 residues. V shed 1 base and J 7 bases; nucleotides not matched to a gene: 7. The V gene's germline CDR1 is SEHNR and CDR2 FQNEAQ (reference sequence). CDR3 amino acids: CASSLDVAGQGEQYF. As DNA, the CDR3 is TGTGCCAGCAGCTTAGATGTAGCGGGACAGGGGGAGCAGTACTTC.

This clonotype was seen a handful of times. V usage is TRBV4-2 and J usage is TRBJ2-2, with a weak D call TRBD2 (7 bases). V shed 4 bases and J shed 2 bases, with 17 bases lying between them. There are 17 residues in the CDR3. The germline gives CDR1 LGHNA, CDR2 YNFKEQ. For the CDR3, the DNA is TGTGCCAGCAGCCGGGGGGGAGGGACACCAAACACCGGGGAGCTGTTTTTT. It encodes CASSRGGGTPNTGELFF.

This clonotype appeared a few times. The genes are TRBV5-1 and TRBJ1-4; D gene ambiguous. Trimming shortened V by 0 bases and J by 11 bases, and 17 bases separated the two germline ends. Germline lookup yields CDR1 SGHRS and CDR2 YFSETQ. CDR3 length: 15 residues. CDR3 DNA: TGCGCCAGCAGCTTGGCCGGGCCCTTCTTGGGGAAACTGTTTTTT. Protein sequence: CASSLAGPFLGKLFF.

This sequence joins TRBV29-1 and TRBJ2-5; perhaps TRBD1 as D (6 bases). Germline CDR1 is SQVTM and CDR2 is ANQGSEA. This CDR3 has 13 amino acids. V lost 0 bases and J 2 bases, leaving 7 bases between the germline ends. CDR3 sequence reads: CSVEDRGQETQYF. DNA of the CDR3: TGCAGCGTTGAAGACAGGGGACAAGAGACCCAGTACTTC.

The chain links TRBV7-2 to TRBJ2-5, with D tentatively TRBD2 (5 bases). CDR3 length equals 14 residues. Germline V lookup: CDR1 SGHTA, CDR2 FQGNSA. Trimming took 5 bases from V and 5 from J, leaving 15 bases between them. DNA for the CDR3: TGTGCCAGCAGCCGAACTAGAAACTCCGAGACCCAGTACTTC. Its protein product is CASSRTRNSETQYF.

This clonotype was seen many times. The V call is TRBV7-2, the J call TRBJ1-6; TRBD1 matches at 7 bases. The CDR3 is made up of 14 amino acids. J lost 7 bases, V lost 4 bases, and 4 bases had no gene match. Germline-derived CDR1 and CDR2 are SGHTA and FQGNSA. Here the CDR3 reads CASSSQGPNSPLHF. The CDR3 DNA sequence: TGTGCCAGCAGCTCACAGGGGCCCAATTCACCCCTCCACTTT.

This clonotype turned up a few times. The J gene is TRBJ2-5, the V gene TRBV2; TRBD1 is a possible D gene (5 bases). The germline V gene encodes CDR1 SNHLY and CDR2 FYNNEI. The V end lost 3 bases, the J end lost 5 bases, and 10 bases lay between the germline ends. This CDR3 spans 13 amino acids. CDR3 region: CASSEGRGETQYF. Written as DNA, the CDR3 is TGTGCCAGCAGTGAGGGGCGTGGGGAGACCCAGTACTTC.

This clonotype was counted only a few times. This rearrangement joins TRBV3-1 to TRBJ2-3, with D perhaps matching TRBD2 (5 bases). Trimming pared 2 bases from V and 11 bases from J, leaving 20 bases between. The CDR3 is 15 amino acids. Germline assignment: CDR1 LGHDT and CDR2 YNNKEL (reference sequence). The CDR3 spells CASSQLVRGGRRQYF. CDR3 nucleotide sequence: TGTGCCAGCAGCCAACTAGTACGTGGAGGACGAAGGCAGTATTTT.

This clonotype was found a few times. CDR3 sequence reads: CATQAGTSTDTQYF. Here the CDR3 DNA reads TGTGCCACCCAAGCCGGGACTAGCACAGATACGCAGTATTTT. The rearrangement joins TRBV6-1 to TRBJ2-3, with a weak D call TRBD2 (6 bases). The germline CDR1 and CDR2 sequences are MNHNS and SASEGT. Deletions cut 10 bases from V and 0 bases from J, with 14 bases between. The CDR3 sequence is 14 residues long.

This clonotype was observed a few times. CDR3 bases: TGTGCCAGTAGTGTGTTGGTGAACACTGAAGCTTTCTTT. Translation gives CASSVLVNTEAFF. The chain joins TRBV19 to TRBJ1-1; no definite D call. V shed 5 bases and J shed 0 bases, with 7 bases lying between them. The CDR3 covers 13 residues. Germline CDR1 and CDR2: LNHDA and SQIVND (reference sequence).

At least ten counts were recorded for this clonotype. The CDR3 DNA reads as TGTGCCAGCAGCTTAGGGTCCGGGACAGGGAGCCATGGCTACACCTTC. Translating it yields CASSLGSGTGSHGYTF. V and J are TRBV7-2 and TRBJ1-2; 9 nucleotides match TRBD1. Looked up from germline, CDR1 is SGHTA and CDR2 is FQGNSA. The ends lost 1 base at V and 6 bases at J; junction bases unmatched: 9. The CDR3 is 16 amino acids.

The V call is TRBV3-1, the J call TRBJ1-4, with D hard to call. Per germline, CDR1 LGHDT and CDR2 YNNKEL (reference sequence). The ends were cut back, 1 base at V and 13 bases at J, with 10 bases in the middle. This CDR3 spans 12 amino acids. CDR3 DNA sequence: TGTGCCAGCAGCCAAGGCCCCAGGCCACTGTTTTTT. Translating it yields CASSQGPRPLFF.

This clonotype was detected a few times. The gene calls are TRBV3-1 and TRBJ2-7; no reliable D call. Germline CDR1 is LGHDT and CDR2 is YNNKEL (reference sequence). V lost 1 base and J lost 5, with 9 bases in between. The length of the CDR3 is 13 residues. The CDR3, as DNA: TGTGCCAGCAGCCAAGGGCAGATCCACGAGCAGTACTTC. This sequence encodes CASSQGQIHEQYF.

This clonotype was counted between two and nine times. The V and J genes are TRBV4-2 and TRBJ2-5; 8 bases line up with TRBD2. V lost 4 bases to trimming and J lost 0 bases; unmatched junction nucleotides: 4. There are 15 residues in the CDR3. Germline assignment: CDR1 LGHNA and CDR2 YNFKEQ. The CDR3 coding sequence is TGTGCCAGCAGCCCCGGAGCGGGGGACCAAGAGACCCAGTACTTC. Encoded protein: CASSPGAGDQETQYF.

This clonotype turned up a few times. CDR3 sequence reads: CASSFYTTGELFF. In DNA, the CDR3 is TGTGCCAGCAGCTTCTACACCACCGGGGAGCTGTTTTTT. The genes are TRBV5-6 and TRBJ2-2; D is unclear. Germline V gene lookup returns CDR1 SGHDT and CDR2 YYEEEE. V lost 2 bases and J 4 bases, leaving 6 bases between the germline ends. This CDR3 region has 13 residues.

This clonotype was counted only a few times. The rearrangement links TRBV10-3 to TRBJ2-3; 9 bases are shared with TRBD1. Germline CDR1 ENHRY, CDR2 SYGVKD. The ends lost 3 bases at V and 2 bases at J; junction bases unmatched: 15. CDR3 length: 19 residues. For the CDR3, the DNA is TGTGCCATCAGTGACGAAGGACAGGGGTGGATTCTCGTCACAGATACGCAGTATTTT. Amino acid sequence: CAISDEGQGWILVTDTQYF.

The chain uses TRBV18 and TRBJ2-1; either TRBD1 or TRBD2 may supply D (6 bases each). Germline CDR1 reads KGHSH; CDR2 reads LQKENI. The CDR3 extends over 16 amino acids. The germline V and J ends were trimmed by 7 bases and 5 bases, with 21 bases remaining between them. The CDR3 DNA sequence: TGTGCCAGCTTACGACCGGGGGTAGAGGGGGACAATGAGCAGTTCTTC. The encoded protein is CASLRPGVEGDNEQFF.

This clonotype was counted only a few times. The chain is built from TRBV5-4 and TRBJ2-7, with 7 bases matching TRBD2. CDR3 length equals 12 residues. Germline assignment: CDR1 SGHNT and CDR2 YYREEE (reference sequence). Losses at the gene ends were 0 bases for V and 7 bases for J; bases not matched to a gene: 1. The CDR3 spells CASSLDGGEQYF. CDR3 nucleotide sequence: TGTGCCAGCAGCTTGGACGGGGGGGAGCAGTACTTC. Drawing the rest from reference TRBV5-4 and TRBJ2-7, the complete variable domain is ETGVTQSPTHLIKTRGQQVTLRCSSQSGHNTVSWYQQALGQGPQFIFQYYREEENGRGNFPPRFSGLQFPNYSSELNVNALELDDSALYLCASSLDGGEQYFGPGTRLTVT.

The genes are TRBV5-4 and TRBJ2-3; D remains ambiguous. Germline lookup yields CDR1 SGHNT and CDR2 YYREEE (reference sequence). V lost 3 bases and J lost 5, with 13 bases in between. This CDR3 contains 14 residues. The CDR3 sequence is CASSSTATVDTQYF. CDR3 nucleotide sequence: TGTGCCAGCAGCTCCACGGCCACGGTAGATACGCAGTATTTT.

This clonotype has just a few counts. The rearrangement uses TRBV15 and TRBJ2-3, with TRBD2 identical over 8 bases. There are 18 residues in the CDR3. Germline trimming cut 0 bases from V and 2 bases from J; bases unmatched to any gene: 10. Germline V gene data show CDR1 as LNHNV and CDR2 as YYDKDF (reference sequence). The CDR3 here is CATSRDRWAGGFTDTQYF. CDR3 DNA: TGTGCCACCAGCAGAGATAGATGGGCGGGGGGCTTCACAGATACGCAGTATTTT.

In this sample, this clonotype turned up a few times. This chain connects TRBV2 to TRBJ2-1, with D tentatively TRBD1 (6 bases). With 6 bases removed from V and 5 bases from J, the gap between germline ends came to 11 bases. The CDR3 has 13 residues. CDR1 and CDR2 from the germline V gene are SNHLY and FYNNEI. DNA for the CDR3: TGTGCCAGCAGGAAGGACAGTAACAATGAGCAGTTCTTC. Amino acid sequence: CASRKDSNNEQFF.

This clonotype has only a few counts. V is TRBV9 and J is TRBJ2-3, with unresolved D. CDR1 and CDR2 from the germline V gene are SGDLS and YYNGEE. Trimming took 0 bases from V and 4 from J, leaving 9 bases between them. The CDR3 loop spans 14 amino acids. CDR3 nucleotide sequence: TGTGCCAGCAGCGTAGCTGTCTACCCAGATACGCAGTATTTT. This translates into CASSVAVYPDTQYF.

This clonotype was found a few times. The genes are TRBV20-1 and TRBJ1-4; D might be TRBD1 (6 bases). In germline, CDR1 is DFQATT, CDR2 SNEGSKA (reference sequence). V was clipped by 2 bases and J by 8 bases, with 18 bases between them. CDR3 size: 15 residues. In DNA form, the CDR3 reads TGCAGTGCTAGACACCCACGGGGGCCAGGGGAAAAACTGTTTTTT. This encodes CSARHPRGPGEKLFF.

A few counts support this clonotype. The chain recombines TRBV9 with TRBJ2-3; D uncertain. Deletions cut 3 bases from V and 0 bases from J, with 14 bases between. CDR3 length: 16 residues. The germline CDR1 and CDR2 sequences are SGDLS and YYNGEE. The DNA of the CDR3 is TGTGCCAGCAGCGCCACCCCTACAGCTAGCACAGATACGCAGTATTTT. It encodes CASSATPTASTDTQYF.